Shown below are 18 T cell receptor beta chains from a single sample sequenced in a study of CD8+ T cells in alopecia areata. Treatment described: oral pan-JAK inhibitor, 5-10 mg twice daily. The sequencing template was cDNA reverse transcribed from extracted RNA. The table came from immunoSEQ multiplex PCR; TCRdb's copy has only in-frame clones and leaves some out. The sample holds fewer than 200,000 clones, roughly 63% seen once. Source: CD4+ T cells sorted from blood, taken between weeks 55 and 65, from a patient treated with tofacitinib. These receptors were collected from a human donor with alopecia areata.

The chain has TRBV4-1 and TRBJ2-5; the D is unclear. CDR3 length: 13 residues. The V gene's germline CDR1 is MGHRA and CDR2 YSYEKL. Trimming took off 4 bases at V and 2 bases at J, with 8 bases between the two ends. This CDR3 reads CASSRAEQETQYF. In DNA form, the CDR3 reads TGCGCCAGCAGCCGGGCCGAACAAGAGACCCAGTACTTC.

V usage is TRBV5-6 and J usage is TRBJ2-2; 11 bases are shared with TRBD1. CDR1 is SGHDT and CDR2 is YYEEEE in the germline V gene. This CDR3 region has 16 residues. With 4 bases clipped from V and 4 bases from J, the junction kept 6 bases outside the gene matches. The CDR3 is CASSMDRGLFTGELFF. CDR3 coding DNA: TGTGCCAGCAGCATGGACAGGGGGCTTTTCACCGGGGAGCTGTTTTTT.

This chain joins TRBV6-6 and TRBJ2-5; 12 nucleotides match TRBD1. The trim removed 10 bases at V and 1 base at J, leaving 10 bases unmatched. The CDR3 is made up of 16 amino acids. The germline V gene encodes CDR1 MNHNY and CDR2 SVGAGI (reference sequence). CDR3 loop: CATSPRDRGLQETQYF. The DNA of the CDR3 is TGTGCCACCTCCCCTAGGGACAGGGGGCTCCAAGAGACCCAGTACTTC.

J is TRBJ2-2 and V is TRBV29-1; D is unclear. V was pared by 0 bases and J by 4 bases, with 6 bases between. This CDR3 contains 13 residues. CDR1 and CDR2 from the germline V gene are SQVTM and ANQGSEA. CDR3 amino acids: CSVEDPFTGELFF. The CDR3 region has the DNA TGCAGCGTTGAAGATCCCTTCACCGGGGAGCTGTTTTTT.

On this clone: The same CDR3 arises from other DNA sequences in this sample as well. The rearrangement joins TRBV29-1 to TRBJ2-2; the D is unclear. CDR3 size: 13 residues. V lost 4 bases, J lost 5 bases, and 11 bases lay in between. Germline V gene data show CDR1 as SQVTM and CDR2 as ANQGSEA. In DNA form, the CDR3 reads TGCAGCGTTGCGGGTCGATATACCGGGGAGCTGTTTTTT. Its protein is CSVAGRYTGELFF.

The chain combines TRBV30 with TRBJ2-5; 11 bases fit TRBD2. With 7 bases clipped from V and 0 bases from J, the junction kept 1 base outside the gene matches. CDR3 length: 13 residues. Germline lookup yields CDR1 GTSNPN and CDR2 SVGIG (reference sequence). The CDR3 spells CALAGGDQETQYF. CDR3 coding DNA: TGTGCCTTAGCGGGGGGGGACCAAGAGACCCAGTACTTC.

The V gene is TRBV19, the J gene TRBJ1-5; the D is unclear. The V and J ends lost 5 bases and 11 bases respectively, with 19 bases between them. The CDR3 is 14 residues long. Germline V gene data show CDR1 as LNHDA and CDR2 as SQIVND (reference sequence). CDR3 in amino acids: CASSLSGIRRAQHF. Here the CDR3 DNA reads TGTGCCAGTAGTCTGAGTGGGATAAGGAGGGCCCAGCATTTT.

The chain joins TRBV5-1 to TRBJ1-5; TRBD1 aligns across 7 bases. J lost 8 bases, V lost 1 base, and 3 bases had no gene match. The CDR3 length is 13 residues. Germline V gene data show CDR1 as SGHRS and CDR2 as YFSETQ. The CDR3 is CASSLFQGEPQHF. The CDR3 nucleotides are TGCGCCAGCAGCTTGTTCCAGGGGGAGCCCCAGCATTTT.

The CDR3 here is CATSRSQGTLNQPQHF. The CDR3 DNA sequence: TGTGCCACCAGCAGGAGCCAGGGGACCCTCAATCAGCCCCAGCATTTT. The gene calls are TRBV15 and TRBJ1-5; weak D call: TRBD1 (6 bases). Germline CDR1 reads LNHNV; CDR2 reads YYDKDF (reference sequence). V gave up 3 bases and J gave up 3 bases, with 15 bases separating them. The length of the CDR3 is 16 residues.

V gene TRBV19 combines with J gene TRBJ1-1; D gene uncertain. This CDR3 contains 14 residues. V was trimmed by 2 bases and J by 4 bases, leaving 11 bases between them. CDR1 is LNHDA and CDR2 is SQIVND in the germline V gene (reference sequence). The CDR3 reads CASSIRSAGTEAFF. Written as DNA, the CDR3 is TGTGCCAGTAGTATAAGATCGGCGGGCACTGAAGCTTTCTTT.

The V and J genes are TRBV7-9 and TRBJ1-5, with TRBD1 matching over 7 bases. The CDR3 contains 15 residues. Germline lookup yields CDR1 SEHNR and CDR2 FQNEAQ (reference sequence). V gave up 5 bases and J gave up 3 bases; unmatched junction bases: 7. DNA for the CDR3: TGTGCCAGCAGCCCTTCGGGACAGCACAATCAGCCCCAGCATTTT. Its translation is CASSPSGQHNQPQHF.

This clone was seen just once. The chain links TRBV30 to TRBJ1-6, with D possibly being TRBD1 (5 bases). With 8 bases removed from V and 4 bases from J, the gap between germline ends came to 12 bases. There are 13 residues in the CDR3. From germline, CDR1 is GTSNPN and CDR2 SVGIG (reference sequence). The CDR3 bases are TGTGCCGAGGGGCCTGAATATAATTCACCCCTCCACTTT. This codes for CAEGPEYNSPLHF.

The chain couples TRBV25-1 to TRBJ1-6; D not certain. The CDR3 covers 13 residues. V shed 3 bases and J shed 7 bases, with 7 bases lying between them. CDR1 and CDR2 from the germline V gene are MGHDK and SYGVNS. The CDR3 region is CASSDFTNSPLHF. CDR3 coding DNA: TGTGCCAGCAGTGACTTCACGAATTCACCCCTCCACTTT.

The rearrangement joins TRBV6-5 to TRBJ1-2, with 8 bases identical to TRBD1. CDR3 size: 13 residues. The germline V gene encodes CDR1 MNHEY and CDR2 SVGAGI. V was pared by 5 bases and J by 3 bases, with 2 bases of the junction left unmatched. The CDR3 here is CASSKTGDYGYTF. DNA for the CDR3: TGTGCCAGCAGTAAGACAGGGGACTATGGCTACACCTTC.

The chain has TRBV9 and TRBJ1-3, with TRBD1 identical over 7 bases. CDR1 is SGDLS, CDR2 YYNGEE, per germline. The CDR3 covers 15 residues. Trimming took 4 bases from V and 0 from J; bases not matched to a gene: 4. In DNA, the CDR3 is TGTGCCAGCAGCTTGGGACAGTCCTCTGGAAACACCATATATTTT. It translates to CASSLGQSSGNTIYF.

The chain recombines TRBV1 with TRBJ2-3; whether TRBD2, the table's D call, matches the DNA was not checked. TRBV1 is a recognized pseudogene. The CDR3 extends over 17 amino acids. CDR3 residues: CTPPPRGGVLRADTQYF. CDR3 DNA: TGCACCCCACCCCCTAGGGGGGGAGTTTTGAGAGCAGATACGCAGTATTTT.

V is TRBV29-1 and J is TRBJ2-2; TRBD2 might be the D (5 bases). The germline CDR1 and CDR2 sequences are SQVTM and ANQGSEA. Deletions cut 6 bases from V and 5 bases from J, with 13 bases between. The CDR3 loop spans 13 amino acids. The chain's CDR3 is CSVVFSATGELFF. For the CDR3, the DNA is TGCAGCGTCGTATTTAGCGCAACCGGGGAGCTGTTTTTT.

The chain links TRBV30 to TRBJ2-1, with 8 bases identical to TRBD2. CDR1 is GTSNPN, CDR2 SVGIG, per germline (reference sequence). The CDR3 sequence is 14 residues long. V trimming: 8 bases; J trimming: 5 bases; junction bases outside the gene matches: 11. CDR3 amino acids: CARGLGSGDNEQFF. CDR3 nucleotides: TGTGCCCGGGGCCTGGGTAGCGGGGACAATGAGCAGTTCTTC.